These 14 T cell receptor beta chains share one sample of origin, sequenced in a study of blood T cell repertoires in COVID-19. Repertoires were generated with immunoSEQ multiplex PCR, while TCRdb's copy carries only in-frame clones and drops some. This table holds approximately 150,000 clones, around 90% found once. Source material: peripheral blood. The source of these receptors is a woman in her sixties with active or convalescent COVID-19.

V is TRBV11-3 and J is TRBJ2-2; D is uncertain. From germline, CDR1 is SGHNT and CDR2 YENEEA. The CDR3 is 13 residues long. The ends were cut back, 1 base at V and 5 bases at J, with 5 bases in the middle. The CDR3 here is CASSLAGTGELFF. In DNA form, the CDR3 reads TGTGCCAGCAGCTTAGCGGGTACCGGGGAGCTGTTTTTT.

V and J are TRBV5-6 and TRBJ1-4, with D tentatively TRBD1 (5 bases). The V gene's germline CDR1 is SGHDT and CDR2 YYEEEE. The germline V and J ends were trimmed by 0 bases and 8 bases, with 11 bases remaining between them. The CDR3 consists of 14 residues. The CDR3, as DNA: TGTGCCAGCAGCTTGGGTGGGGCAGAGGAAAAACTGTTTTTT. This codes for CASSLGGAEEKLFF.

The genes are TRBV21-1 and TRBJ1-1; the tabulated D call, TRBD1, remains unverified against the DNA. TRBV21-1 is described as a pseudogene. CDR3 length equals 16 residues. CDR3 protein: CASSNWGLDSDTEAFF. The CDR3 DNA is TGTGCCAGCAGCAATTGGGGTCTCGACAGCGACACTGAAGCTTTCTTT.

Details on this clone: This sample also contains other DNA sequences that code for the same CDR3. The chain is built from TRBV9 and TRBJ1-1; tentatively, D is TRBD1 (6 bases). Germline V gives CDR1 SGDLS, CDR2 YYNGEE. This CDR3 is 15 amino acids long. V lost 0 bases and J 2 bases, leaving 11 bases between the germline ends. DNA of the CDR3: TGTGCCAGCAGCGTAGTAGGGACACCAAACACTGAAGCTTTCTTT. This sequence encodes CASSVVGTPNTEAFF.

This chain links TRBV6-5 with TRBJ1-4; no reliable D call. The CDR3 is 15 amino acids. Germline V lookup: CDR1 MNHEY, CDR2 SVGAGI. V was pared by 10 bases and J by 8 bases, with 23 bases between. The CDR3 here is CAIKGGGRTEEKLFF. CDR3 sequence (DNA): TGTGCCATTAAGGGTGGCGGGCGAACGGAGGAAAAACTGTTTTTT.

This chain connects TRBV29-1 to TRBJ1-1; 8 nucleotides match TRBD1. The CDR3 consists of 14 residues. V lost 7 bases to trimming and J lost 1 base; unmatched junction nucleotides: 8. Germline V lookup: CDR1 SQVTM, CDR2 ANQGSEA. CDR3 in DNA: TGCAGCGCCTTACAGGGGGGAAGGAACACTGAAGCTTTCTTT. Encoded protein: CSALQGGRNTEAFF.

V usage is TRBV20-1 and J usage is TRBJ2-7; maybe TRBD2 (6 bases). Germline V lookup: CDR1 DFQATT, CDR2 SNEGSKA (reference sequence). The V and J ends lost 6 bases and 6 bases respectively, with 12 bases between them. This CDR3 has 11 amino acids. The CDR3: CSASRDVEQYF. CDR3 sequence (DNA): TGCAGTGCATCGCGGGACGTCGAGCAGTACTTC.

This rearrangement joins TRBV11-2 to TRBJ2-7; TRBD1 is a possible D gene (6 bases). V was pared by 1 base and J by 6 bases, with 13 bases between. Germline V gene sequence: CDR1 SGHAT, CDR2 FQNNGV. The CDR3 is 14 residues long. For the CDR3, the DNA is TGTGCCAGCAGCTTAGTAGGGGGAGCGCTCGAGCAGTACTTC. Its protein is CASSLVGGALEQYF.

In DNA, the CDR3 is TGTGCCAGTAGTAGAGGACAGGGGGCGCGGAACACTGAAGCTTTCTTT. This translates into CASSRGQGARNTEAFF. V and J are TRBV19 and TRBJ1-1; 11 nucleotides line up with TRBD1. Germline trimming cut 4 bases from V and 1 base from J; bases unmatched to any gene: 5. Germline V gene data show CDR1 as LNHDA and CDR2 as SQIVND (reference sequence). The CDR3 totals 16 residues.

This chain joins TRBV5-1 and TRBJ2-5; TRBD1 matches 8 bases. The CDR3 loop spans 16 amino acids. The germline V gene encodes CDR1 SGHRS and CDR2 YFSETQ. Germline trimming cut 3 bases from V and 2 bases from J; bases unmatched to any gene: 9. The CDR3 DNA follows: TGCGCCAGCAGCTGGGACCGGGACAGGAATCAAGAGACCCAGTACTTC. This gives the protein CASSWDRDRNQETQYF.

The chain is built from TRBV3-1 (or the pseudogene TRBV3-2) and TRBJ1-5; D is uncertain. The ends were cut back, 0 bases at V and 8 bases at J, with 11 bases in the middle. This CDR3 region has 14 residues. Germline V gives CDR1 LGHDT, CDR2 YNNKEL (reference sequence). Here the CDR3 DNA reads TGTGCCAGCAGCCAAGAAGTCGGAACTAAGCCCCAGCATTTT. Translating it yields CASSQEVGTKPQHF.

This chain links TRBV19 with TRBJ1-6; D might be TRBD1 (5 bases). V was shortened by 5 bases and J by 7 bases, with 15 bases between the two germline ends. CDR3 length: 15 residues. Germline values: CDR1 LNHDA, CDR2 SQIVND (reference sequence). DNA for the CDR3: TGTGCCAGTAGTTTCGGACATGACCGAAATTCACCCCTCCACTTT. Encoded protein: CASSFGHDRNSPLHF.

The V call is TRBV14, the J call TRBJ2-7, with 8 bases aligning to TRBD2. Germline values: CDR1 SGHDN, CDR2 FVKESK. The CDR3 is 15 residues long. V was pared by 5 bases and J by 1 base, with 7 bases of the junction left unmatched. The CDR3 sequence: CASSIRGGGSYEQYF. CDR3 bases: TGTGCCAGCAGCATTCGGGGGGGAGGATCCTACGAGCAGTACTTC. The entire variable domain, with the rest obtained from reference TRBV14 and TRBJ2-7, is as follows: EAGVTQFPSHSVIEKGQTVTLRCDPISGHDNLYWYRRVMGKEIKFLLHFVKESKQDESGMPNNRFLAERTGGTYSTLKVQPAELEDSGVYFCASSIRGGGSYEQYFGPGTRLTVT.

The chain links TRBV2 to TRBJ1-2, with D perhaps TRBD1 (5 bases). There are 12 residues in the CDR3. Trimming took off 5 bases at V and 4 bases at J, with 8 bases between the two ends. Germline values: CDR1 SNHLY, CDR2 FYNNEI. The CDR3: CASSPRGYGYTF. CDR3 in DNA: TGTGCCAGCAGTCCAAGGGGCTATGGCTACACCTTC.